This T cell receptor beta chain was sequenced in a study of CD8+ T cells in alopecia areata (dated by TCRdb to 2016 to 2019). About the investigation overall: The treated patients, all with moderate-to-severe alopecia areata, were enrolled in an open-label pilot trial of oral tofacitinib given at 5 to 10 mg twice daily. Patients received tofacitinib for 6 to 18 months and were then followed off drug for 6 months to check for delayed response and recurrence. In treated patients, disease severity was measured using the SALT score, which gives the percentage of scalp surface area affected. To study T cell clonal expansion in alopecia areata, the researchers applied high-throughput TCRbeta sequencing to both the C3H/HeJ mouse model and human patients. In humans, TCRbeta sequencing was performed on scalp tissue and on sorted CD4+ and CD8+ peripheral blood T cells from healthy controls and from patients with patchy or totalis/universalis alopecia areata. Biopsies were taken from tofacitinib-treated patients at baseline and again at 4 and 24 weeks into treatment, and several of those patients also had a later scalp biopsy. Clonality in the scalp was compared among normal scalp (n=4), patchy alopecia areata scalp (n=8), and alopecia totalis/universalis scalp (n=8). RNA was obtained with the PAXgene miRNA kit for fixed scalp, the miRNeasy kit for PBMCs, and the RNeasy kit for mouse skin. immunoSEQ multiplex PCR using 35 Vbeta forward primers and 13 Jbeta reverse primers was used to amplify TCRbeta CDR3 regions.

The meaning of the sample's treatment or condition label: oral pan-JAK inhibitor, 5-10 mg twice daily. Peripheral blood and lesional scalp punch biopsies were obtained from patients with alopecia areata. PBMCs were separated by density centrifugation and stained for CD3, CD4 and CD8, after which CD4+ and CD8+ T cells were sorted on a FACSAria. Cut back by 4 bases and 1 base, the V and J ends lie 15 bases apart. Reading the germline V gene gives CDR1 SGHRS and CDR2 YFSETQ. The CDR3 covers 15 residues, taking in both the cysteine and the phenylalanine. The read is trimmed to its CDR3 DNA, 45 bases read in frame from base 1. The protocol used for the library was the immunoSEQ multiplex PCR assay. RNA was extracted from all samples and reverse transcribed into cDNA, which served as template for TCR sequencing. First-strand cDNA was synthesized with SuperScript III using a 2:1 mix of oligo-dT and random hexamers. Amplification bias was assessed with a synthetic immune receptor repertoire, and residual bias was removed computationally. The study's processing was this. After raw reads were preprocessed to remove errors, the CDR3 was defined following IMGT conventions as running from the conserved cysteine to phenylalanine. Clonality was calculated as 1 minus Shannon entropy normalized by log2 of the number of productive unique TCRs. Scalp TCRbeta sequences were cross-referenced with sorted blood CD4 and CD8 repertoires so that the CD4 or CD8 identity of scalp clones could be inferred. TCRdb's version of the immuneACCESS table is confined to in-frame rearrangements and falls short of the full clone set. An unresolved V gene accounts for under half of the shortfall where checked; the remainder is of unknown origin. D and trimming were read from the DNA, whereas the V and J calls and clone size are those reported in that table. In all, the sample holds fewer than 250,000 clones, and roughly two fifths of those were seen once. Clones ranked in the top ten supply under 0.55% of the sample.

In this sample, this clone turned up a few times. Its specific antigen is unknown. Base qualities are missing; no much larger clone stands one base away. The paper as a whole reports these results and caveats: Shared TCR sequences between patients were less evident than in mice, which may be partly attributable to HLA diversity in the patient population. Many expanded lesional clones were found to persist in scalp and blood during tofacitinib treatment, and relapse after treatment cessation may be partly explained by this persistence. Lesional scalp, especially in alopecia totalis/universalis, showed higher clonality and more expanded CD8+ clones than normal scalp, suggesting antigenic drive. Because the treated cohort was small and had only one nonresponder, larger studies are needed to examine links between baseline CD8+ expansion and response. Resident alphabeta T cells in normal human skin are also sequenced, complicating scalp TCR repertoire analysis, unlike mouse skin dominated by gammadelta T cells. Tofacitinib significantly lowered scalp clonality and the number of expanded CD8+ clones among the top 100 scalp clones.

This TCR was recovered from a human donor with alopecia areata. The specimen was CD4+ T cells sorted from blood, collected between weeks 30 and 35, from a patient treated with tofacitinib. The chain was built from TRBV5-1 and TRBJ2-7, with no confidently assigned D gene. In nucleotide form, the sequence is TGCGCCAGCAGCCCCGGCCGGGCCCCATCCTACGAGCAGTACTTC. Translated, it reads CASSPGRAPSYEQYF.